One sample yielded the 25 T cell receptor beta chains listed below, sequenced in a study of Tregs in tolerant kidney transplant recipients. Repertoires were generated with immunoSEQ multiplex PCR, while TCRdb's copy carries only in-frame clones and drops some. The sample table includes roughly 48,000 clones. Material: CD4+ T cells from blood, obtained before the transplant. These receptors were collected from a human donor who received a combined kidney and bone marrow transplant.

Turning to this clone: The CDR3 end is not reached by the read, which stops 3 residues before it; the germline J gene fills it in. The V and J genes are TRBV5-5 and TRBJ1-2; unclear D gene. Trimming pared 4 bases from V and 0 bases from J, leaving 7 bases between. CDR3 length: 13 amino acids. Germline V gene sequence: CDR1 SGHKS, CDR2 YYEKEE (reference sequence). The sequenced part of the CDR3 DNA is TGTGCCAGCAGCAACAGAGCTAACTATGGC. Translation: CASSNRANYG. The entire CDR3 protein reads CASSNRANYGYTF.

Regarding this clone: The read terminates 3 residues before the CDR3 end, so the remaining end is supplied by the germline J gene. This chain links TRBV2 with TRBJ2-7; weak D call: TRBD2 (5 bases). Germline assignment: CDR1 SNHLY and CDR2 FYNNEI. The CDR3 runs 14 residues. Deletions cut 3 bases from V and 6 bases from J, with 15 bases between. The CDR3 spells CASSDTRRGGEQYF. CDR3 bases read: TGTGCCAGCAGTGATACTAGGAGAGGTGGCGAG. Full variable domain (remainder filled in from reference TRBV2 and TRBJ2-7): EPEVTQTPSHQVTQMGQEVILRCVPISNHLYFYWYRQILGQKVEFLVSFYNNEISEKSEIFDDQFSVERPDGSNFTLKIRSTKLEDSAMYFCASSDTRRGGEQYFGPGTRLTVT.

Comments on this clone: The read stops 3 residues short of the end of the CDR3; the missing end is completed from the germline J gene. V gene TRBV11-3 combines with J gene TRBJ1-1; D remains ambiguous. CDR1 and CDR2 (germline): SGHNT, YENEEA. Trimming took off 2 bases at V and 1 base at J, with 8 bases between the two ends. The CDR3 loop spans 14 amino acids. CDR3 sequence: CASSLYSENTEAFF. CDR3 bases read: TGTGCCAGCAGCTTATACTCTGAGAACACTGAA.

Of note for this clone: Read coverage stops 3 residues before the CDR3 terminus; the germline J gene supplies the remainder. The V gene is TRBV30, the J gene TRBJ2-1; D is perhaps TRBD1 (6 bases). Germline loops: CDR1 GTSNPN, CDR2 SVGIG (reference sequence). The V gene lost 3 bases and the J gene lost 3 bases, with 18 bases spanning the gap. This CDR3 region has 16 residues. This CDR3 reads CAWREVLTGYYNEQFF. The sequenced part of the CDR3 DNA is TGTGCCTGGAGAGAAGTCCTGACAGGCTACTACAATGAG.

As regards this clone: The read comes to an end 3 residues before the CDR3 does, leaving the germline J gene to fill in the end. The chain carries TRBV20-1 and TRBJ1-5; perhaps TRBD1 as D (5 bases). In germline, CDR1 is DFQATT, CDR2 SNEGSKA (reference sequence). With 3 bases removed from V and 3 bases from J, the gap between germline ends came to 15 bases. The length of the CDR3 is 15 residues. The DNA read from the CDR3 is TGCAGTGCTAGTCCCTTAGGGGCCAACAATCAGCCC. As protein: CSASPLGANNQP. The whole CDR3 protein is CSASPLGANNQPQHF.

For this clone: With the read ending 3 residues before the CDR3 end, the germline J gene is used to fill in that end. V and J are TRBV6-1 and TRBJ2-4; no definite D call. Trimming shortened V by 0 bases and J by 0 bases, and 6 bases separated the two germline ends. The CDR3 spans 15 residues. Germline V CDR1 and CDR2: MNHNS, SASEGT. The CDR3 DNA, read in part, is TGTGCCAGCAGTGAAGCTGAACTAGCCAAAAACATT. This translates into CASSEAELAKNI. The full CDR3 reads CASSEAELAKNIQYF.

About this clone itself: The read halts 3 residues ahead of the CDR3 end, with the missing end drawn from the germline J gene. The genes are TRBV5-1 and TRBJ2-1, with D unclear. Trimming took off 0 bases at V and 0 bases at J, with 7 bases between the two ends. The CDR3 runs to 15 residues. CDR1 SGHRS and CDR2 YFSETQ come from the germline V gene. CDR3 DNA, as far as it was read: TGCGCCAGCAGCTTGGACGTCAGCTCCTACAATGAG. Translation: CASSLDVSSYNE. The CDR3, in full, reads CASSLDVSSYNEQFF.

Concerning this clone itself: Read sequence stops 3 residues before the CDR3 end, and the germline J gene provides the missing end. The chain couples TRBV7-3 to TRBJ2-2, with D possibly TRBD2 on 6 matching bases. Trimming stripped 3 bases from V and 1 base from J, with 9 bases between. The CDR3 is 15 residues long. Per germline, CDR1 SGHTA and CDR2 FQGTGA. The CDR3 bases that were read are TGTGCCAGCAGCTTGTCTAGCGAGAACACCGGGGAG. This codes for CASSLSSENTGE. The CDR3, in full, reads CASSLSSENTGELFF. Supplemented by reference TRBV7-3 and TRBJ2-2, the full variable domain reads GAGVSQTPSNKVTEKGKYVELRCDPISGHTALYWYRQSLGQGPEFLIYFQGTGAADDSGLPNDRFFAVRPEGSVSTLKIQRTERGDSAVYLCASSLSSENTGELFFGEGSRLTVL.

A note on this clone: The read ends 3 residues early relative to the CDR3; the germline J gene fills the gap. This chain links TRBV2 with TRBJ1-3; 7 bases line up with TRBD1. Germline V gives CDR1 SNHLY, CDR2 FYNNEI. The CDR3 covers 14 residues. V gave up 5 bases and J gave up 4 bases; unmatched junction bases: 5. The CDR3 here is CASSPPGQGNTIYF. The DNA read from the CDR3 is TGTGCCAGCAGTCCCCCGGGACAGGGAAACACC.

As to this clone: With the read ending 3 residues before the CDR3 end, the germline J gene is used to fill in that end. The V call is TRBV6-1, the J call TRBJ2-1; no clear D. The V gene lost 6 bases and the J gene lost 0 bases, with 12 bases spanning the gap. This CDR3 has 15 amino acids. Germline loops: CDR1 MNHNS, CDR2 SASEGT. Here the CDR3 reads CASREQHNSYNEQFF. Partial CDR3 DNA: TGTGCCAGCAGGGAACAACACAACTCCTACAATGAG.

Turning to this clone: Read sequence stops 3 residues before the CDR3 end, and the germline J gene provides the missing end. This chain connects TRBV7-2 to TRBJ2-3; 14 bases agree with TRBD2. V lost 5 bases and J lost 4; bases outside the gene matches: 2. Germline V gene data show CDR1 as SGHTA and CDR2 as FQGNSA. The CDR3 covers 15 residues. The DNA read from the CDR3 is TGTGCCAGCAGCCAGACTAGCGGGAGGGCAGATACG. It specifies CASSQTSGRADT. The whole CDR3 is CASSQTSGRADTQYF.

Of note for this clone: Read coverage stops 3 residues before the CDR3 terminus; the germline J gene supplies the remainder. This chain links TRBV6-2 or TRBV6-3 with TRBJ1-5, with D possibly matching TRBD1 (6 bases). The germline CDR1 and CDR2 sequences are MNHEY and SVGEGT. The CDR3 is 15 amino acids. V gave up 5 bases and J gave up 5 bases, with 16 bases separating them. Partial CDR3 DNA: TGTGCCAGCAGTCGCCCCGGACAGTGGGATCAGCCC. It encodes CASSRPGQWDQP. The entire CDR3 sequence reads CASSRPGQWDQPQHF.

A note on this clone: The read ends 3 residues early relative to the CDR3; the germline J gene fills the gap. This chain uses TRBV6-1 with TRBJ1-1; D is undetermined. Germline V gene data show CDR1 as MNHNS and CDR2 as SASEGT. CDR3 length equals 12 residues. V shed 3 bases and J shed 2 bases, with 4 bases lying between them. The CDR3 sequence: CASSEANTEAFF. The part of the CDR3 DNA that was read is TGTGCCAGCAGTGAGGCTAACACTGAA.

Regarding this clone: The read finishes 3 residues shy of the CDR3 end, and the germline J gene is used to complete it. The V and J genes are TRBV9 and TRBJ2-1, with 10 bases lining up with TRBD2. CDR3 size: 16 residues. Losses at the gene ends were 2 bases for V and 1 base for J; bases not matched to a gene: 3. Germline CDR1 reads SGDLS; CDR2 reads YYNGEE. The sequenced CDR3 bases are TGTGCCAGCAGCGTGGTTAGCGGGAGGTCCTACAATGAG. Amino acid sequence: CASSVVSGRSYNE. The CDR3 in its entirety is CASSVVSGRSYNEQFF.

By frequency, this clone registers medium-sized. Read sequence stops 3 residues before the CDR3 end, and the germline J gene provides the missing end. The rearrangement joins TRBV6-9 to TRBJ2-1; D not resolved. The V end lost 6 bases, the J end lost 3 bases, and 9 bases lay between the germline ends. The CDR3 is 13 residues long. Looked up from germline, CDR1 is MNHGY and CDR2 is SVAAGI. The CDR3 region is CASSRVRYNEQFF. CDR3 bases read: TGTGCCAGCAGCCGGGTCCGCTACAATGAG.

Of note for this clone: The read is 3 residues too short to cover the CDR3 end, so that end is filled in from the germline J gene. V usage is TRBV19 and J usage is TRBJ2-2, with D maybe TRBD1 (6 bases). The CDR3 is 14 amino acids. Germline V gene sequence: CDR1 LNHDA, CDR2 SQIVND (reference sequence). V dropped 6 bases and J dropped 3 bases, with 11 bases sitting between them. The CDR3 sequence: CASSRDIHTGELFF. Incomplete CDR3 DNA: TGTGCCAGTAGCCGGGACATCCACACCGGGGAG.

In the case of this clone: The CDR3 extends 3 residues past the end of the read, so its final part is completed from the germline J gene. The chain is built from TRBV5-1 and TRBJ2-6, with 7 positions matching TRBD1. Germline CDR1 is SGHRS and CDR2 is YFSETQ. The trim removed 2 bases at V and 0 bases at J, leaving 8 bases unmatched. CDR3 length: 18 amino acids. The CDR3 DNA, read in part, is TGCGCCAGCAGCTTTCGAGACAGGGCTTACTCTGGGGCCAACGTC. Encoded protein: CASSFRDRAYSGANV. The CDR3 in its entirety is CASSFRDRAYSGANVLTF.

A remark on this clone: The read falls 3 residues short of the CDR3 end, and the missing part is taken from the germline J gene. The V gene is TRBV7-6, the J gene TRBJ2-4, with a weak D call TRBD1 (5 bases). The CDR3 runs to 15 residues. The V gene lost 1 base and the J gene lost 2 bases, with 9 bases spanning the gap. Per the germline V gene, CDR1 is SGHVS and CDR2 is FNYEAQ. The CDR3 bases that were read are TGTGCCAGCAGCTTAGAGGACACGACCAAAAACATT. Amino acid sequence: CASSLEDTTKNI. In full, the CDR3 reads CASSLEDTTKNIQYF.

A note on this clone: The read stops 3 residues short of the end of the CDR3; the missing end is completed from the germline J gene. This chain links TRBV20-1 with TRBJ2-1; TRBD2 aligns across 13 bases. Germline assignment: CDR1 DFQATT and CDR2 SNEGSKA (reference sequence). Losses at the gene ends were 1 base for V and 4 bases for J; bases not matched to a gene: 13. The CDR3 length is 19 residues. The CDR3 spells CSARVRTSGRSTGYNEQFF. CDR3 DNA, as far as it was read: TGCAGTGCTAGAGTGAGGACTAGCGGGAGATCAACAGGTTACAATGAG.

Note on this clone: From the germline J gene comes the end of the CDR3, since the read stops 3 residues before it. The V gene is TRBV20-1, the J gene TRBJ2-1; TRBD2 matches at 10 bases. The trim removed 4 bases at V and 6 bases at J, leaving 3 bases unmatched. The germline V gene encodes CDR1 DFQATT and CDR2 SNEGSKA (reference sequence). CDR3 length: 13 amino acids. CDR3: CSAKAGGPNEQFF. Incomplete CDR3 DNA: TGCAGTGCTAAAGCGGGAGGGCCCAATGAG.

To note about this clone: The CDR3 goes on 3 residues after the read ends, and that part is filled in from the germline J gene. The J gene is TRBJ1-2, the V gene TRBV2; 7 bases align to TRBD1. The CDR3 is made up of 14 amino acids. From germline, CDR1 is SNHLY and CDR2 FYNNEI. The trim removed 6 bases at V and 7 bases at J, leaving 11 bases unmatched. The CDR3 bases that were read are TGTGCCAGCAGGGCCGGGACAGATTTAAGTGGC. It encodes CASRAGTDLSG. The complete CDR3 protein is CASRAGTDLSGYTF.

Of note for this clone: The CDR3 end falls 3 residues outside the read, so it is completed with the germline J gene. The V gene is TRBV28, the J gene TRBJ1-1; maybe TRBD1 (6 bases). This CDR3 is built from 15 residues. Per the germline V gene, CDR1 is MDHEN and CDR2 is SYDVKM. The part of the CDR3 DNA that was read is TGTGCCAGCAGTCTAAACAGGGTTTTGAGGTCCGAA. This encodes CASSLNRVLRSE. The complete CDR3 protein is CASSLNRVLRSEAFF.

As concerns this clone: The read terminates 3 residues ahead of where the CDR3 ends, so the germline J gene completes it. This chain joins TRBV20-1 and TRBJ1-6; 7 bases map to TRBD1. CDR1 and CDR2 from the germline V gene are DFQATT and SNEGSKA (reference sequence). V shed 1 base, J shed 4 bases, and the junction held 7 bases outside the gene matches. The CDR3 is 16 amino acids. CDR3 DNA, as far as it was read: TGCAGTGCTAGAGTGCCCAGGGGGACGTATAATTCACCC. Its protein product is CSARVPRGTYNSP. The whole CDR3 sequence reads CSARVPRGTYNSPLHF.

Of note for this clone: The read is 3 residues too short to cover the CDR3 end, so that end is filled in from the germline J gene. The chain recombines TRBV18 with TRBJ2-1; 8 nucleotides align to TRBD2. Trimming removed 0 bases from V and 8 bases from J; junction bases left unmatched: 12. This CDR3 has 17 residues. In germline, CDR1 is KGHSH, CDR2 LQKENI. CDR3 DNA, as far as it was read: TGTGCCAGCTCACCACCGGGGACTAGAACTAGTTCCGATGAG. It encodes CASSPPGTRTSSDE. From start to end, the CDR3 is CASSPPGTRTSSDEQFF. Filled out from reference TRBV18 and TRBJ2-1, the complete variable domain reads NAGVMQNPRHLVRRRGQEARLRCSPMKGHSHVYWYRQLPEEGLKFMVYLQKENIIDESGMPKERFSAEFPKEGPSILRIQQVVRGDSAAYFCASSPPGTRTSSDEQFFGPGTRLTVL.

On this clone: The read ends 3 residues before the CDR3 terminus; that terminus is restored from the germline J gene. This rearrangement joins TRBV29-1 to TRBJ1-1; D is unresolved. Trimming left V 8 bases short and J 0 bases short, with 10 bases between. Per the germline V gene, CDR1 is SQVTM and CDR2 is ANQGSEA. The CDR3 runs to 12 residues. CDR3 protein: CSSDILNTEAFF. Incomplete CDR3 DNA: TGCAGCTCTGACATCTTGAACACTGAA.